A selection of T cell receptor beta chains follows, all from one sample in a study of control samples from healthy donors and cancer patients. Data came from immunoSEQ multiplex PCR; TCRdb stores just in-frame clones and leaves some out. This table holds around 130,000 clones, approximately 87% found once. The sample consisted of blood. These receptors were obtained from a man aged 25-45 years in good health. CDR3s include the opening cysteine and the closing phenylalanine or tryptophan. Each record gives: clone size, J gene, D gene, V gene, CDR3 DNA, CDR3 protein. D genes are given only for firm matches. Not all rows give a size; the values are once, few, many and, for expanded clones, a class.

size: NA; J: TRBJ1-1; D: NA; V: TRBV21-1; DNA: TGTGCCAGCAGTACGCCTGAGGAGGAAGAGAACACTGAAGCTTTCTTT; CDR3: CASSTPEEEENTEAFF
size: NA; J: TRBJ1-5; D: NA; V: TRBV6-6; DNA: TGTGCCAGCAGGGTGGGACGGGATCAGCCCCAGCATTTT; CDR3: CASRVGRDQPQHF
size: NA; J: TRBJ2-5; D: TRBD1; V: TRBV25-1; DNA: TGTGCCAGCAGTGCTAGACAGGGGGAAGAGACCCAGTACTTC; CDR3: CASSARQGEETQYF
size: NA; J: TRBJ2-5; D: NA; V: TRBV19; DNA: TGTGCCAGTAGTATCCGAACCGGGACTCGGAACCAAGAGACCCAGTACTTC; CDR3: CASSIRTGTRNQETQYF
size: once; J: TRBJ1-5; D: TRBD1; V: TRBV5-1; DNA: TGCGCCAGCAGCTCGACAGGGGCGAATCAGCCCCAGCATTTT; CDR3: CASSSTGANQPQHF
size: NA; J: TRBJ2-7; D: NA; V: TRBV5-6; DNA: TGTGCCAGCAGCTTGGCCCTGACAGGATACTCCTACGAGCAGTACTTC; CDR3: CASSLALTGYSYEQYF
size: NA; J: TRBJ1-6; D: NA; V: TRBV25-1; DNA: TGTGCCAGCACCCGGCAGGGTCTGGATAATTCACCCCTCCACTTT; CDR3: CASTRQGLDNSPLHF
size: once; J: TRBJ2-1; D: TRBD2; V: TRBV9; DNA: TGTGCCAGCAGCGTAGGGCTAGCGGGGGCCTACAATGAGCAGTTCTTC; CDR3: CASSVGLAGAYNEQFF
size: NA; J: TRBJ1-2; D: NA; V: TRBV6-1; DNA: TGTGCCAGCAGTGAAGCGGGTTATTACACCTTC; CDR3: CASSEAGYYTF
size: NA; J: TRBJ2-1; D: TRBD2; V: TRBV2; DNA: TGTGCCAGCAGACTCACTAGCGGGGGGGCCGGTGAGCAGTTCTTC; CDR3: CASRLTSGGAGEQFF
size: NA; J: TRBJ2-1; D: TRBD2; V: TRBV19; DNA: TGTGCCAGTCAGAGCGGGGGGGCACGTAACAATGAGCAGTTCTTC; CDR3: CASQSGGARNNEQFF
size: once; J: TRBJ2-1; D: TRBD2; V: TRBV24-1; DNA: TGTGCCACCGCGGGGGGAGTTAGTGAGCAGTTCTTC; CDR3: CATAGGVSEQFF
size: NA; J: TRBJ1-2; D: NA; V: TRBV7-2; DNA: TGTGCCAGCAGCCCAGGGGCCGGGGAGGGCTACACCTTC; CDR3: CASSPGAGEGYTF
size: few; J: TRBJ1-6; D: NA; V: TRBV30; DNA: TGTGCCTCCTCTTACCTCACAGGCGTGGGGCCCCTCCACTTT; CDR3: CASSYLTGVGPLHF
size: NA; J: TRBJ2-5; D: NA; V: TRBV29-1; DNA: TGCAGCGTCAGGCAGGGTGGGGGAGAGACCCAGTACTTC; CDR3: CSVRQGGGETQYF
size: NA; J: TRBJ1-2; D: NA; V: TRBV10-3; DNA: TGTGCCATCAGGCTGGGAACAAACTATGGCTACACCTTC; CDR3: CAIRLGTNYGYTF
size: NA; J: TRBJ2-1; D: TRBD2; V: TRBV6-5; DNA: TGTGCCAGCAGTATAGCGGGGGCCTCCTACAATGAGCAGTTCTTC; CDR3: CASSIAGASYNEQFF
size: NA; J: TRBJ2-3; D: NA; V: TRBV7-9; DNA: TGTGCCAGCAGCTTAGTCGGTAAAAGCACAGATACGCAGTATTTT; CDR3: CASSLVGKSTDTQYF
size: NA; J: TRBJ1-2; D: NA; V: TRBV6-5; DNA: TGTGCCAGCAGTTACGGGGCGGGACGGGGAAACTATGGCTACACCTTC; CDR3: CASSYGAGRGNYGYTF
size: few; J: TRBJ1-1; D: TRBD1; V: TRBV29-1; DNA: TGCAGCGCTGGACAGGGGAGGACTGAAGCTTTCTTT; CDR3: CSAGQGRTEAFF
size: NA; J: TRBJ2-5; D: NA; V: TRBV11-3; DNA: TGTGCCAGCAGCCCTCGGGGAGAACTACAAGAGACCCAGTACTTC; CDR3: CASSPRGELQETQYF
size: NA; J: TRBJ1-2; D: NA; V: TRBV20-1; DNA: TGCAGTCACCGGGATAACTATGGCTACACCTTC; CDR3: CSHRDNYGYTF
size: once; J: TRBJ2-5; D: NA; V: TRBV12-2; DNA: TGTGCAAGGCGCTTCTCGCGGGGGGGCCGGGGGGAGACCCAGTACTTC; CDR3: CARRFSRGGRGETQYF
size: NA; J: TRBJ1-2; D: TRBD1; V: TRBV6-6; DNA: TGTGCCAGCAGTCAAGGGACAGGGAGAGGGTATGGCTACACCTTC; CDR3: CASSQGTGRGYGYTF
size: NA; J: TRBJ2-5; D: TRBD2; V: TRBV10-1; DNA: TGCGCCAGCAGTGAGAACGTCGGGGGGGCCGGAGAGACCCAGTACTTC; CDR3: CASSENVGGAGETQYF
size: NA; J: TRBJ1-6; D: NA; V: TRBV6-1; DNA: TGTGCCAGCAGTGAAAGGATTGTTGGGACAAGCTCCTATAATTCACCCCTCCACTTT; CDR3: CASSERIVGTSSYNSPLHF
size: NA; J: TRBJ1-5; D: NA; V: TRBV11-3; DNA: TGTGCCAGCAGCTTAGGAGGGGGCAATCAGCCCCAGCATTTT; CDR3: CASSLGGGNQPQHF
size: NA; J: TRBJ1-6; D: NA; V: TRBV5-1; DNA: TGCGCCAGCAGCTGGGGTGAATGGCAGGGCAATAATTCACCCCTCCACTTT; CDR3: CASSWGEWQGNNSPLHF
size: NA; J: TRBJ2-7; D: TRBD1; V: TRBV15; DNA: TGTGCCACCAGCAGTACGGGACAGGATTACGAGCAGTACTTC; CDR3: CATSSTGQDYEQYF
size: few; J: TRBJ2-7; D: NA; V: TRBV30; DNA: TGTGCCTACCGGGACCGGCGCTTCTACGAGCAGTACTTC; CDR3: CAYRDRRFYEQYF